This passage covers 23 T cell receptor beta chains from one sample sequenced in a study of blood T cell repertoires in COVID-19. Clones were sequenced by immunoSEQ multiplex PCR, and TCRdb holds only the in-frame ones, with some missing. The data show over 200,000 clones, with 75% to 90% seen just once and 2.2% held by the top ten. Sequenced material: peripheral blood. These TCRs come from a man between 25 and 39 years old who had recovered from COVID-19.

This chain connects TRBV15 to TRBJ1-5, with TRBD1 matching over 8 bases. Germline-derived CDR1 and CDR2 are LNHNV and YYDKDF (reference sequence). The CDR3 extends over 14 amino acids. J lost 9 bases, V lost 3 bases, and 7 bases had no gene match. The CDR3 sequence: CATSRDRAHAPQHF. The CDR3 bases are TGTGCCACCAGCAGGGACAGGGCTCACGCGCCCCAGCATTTT.

The sample holds one count of this clone. This sequence joins TRBV7-9 and TRBJ1-4; possible D gene TRBD1, 5 bases. The CDR3 contains 14 residues. V lost 2 bases and J 7 bases, leaving 11 bases between the germline ends. Germline V gene sequence: CDR1 SEHNR, CDR2 FQNEAQ (reference sequence). The CDR3 DNA reads as TGTGCCAGCAGCTTAAAGCAGGGAGGTGAAAAACTGTTTTTT. This encodes CASSLKQGGEKLFF. The full variable domain, in which reference TRBV7-9 and TRBJ1-4 provide the parts outside the CDR3, is DTGVSQNPRHKITKRGQNVTFRCDPISEHNRLYWYRQTLGQGPEFLTYFQNEAQLEKSRLLSDRFSAERPKGSFSTLEIQRTEQGDSAMYLCASSLKQGGEKLFFGSGTQLSVL.

The rearrangement uses TRBV7-9 and TRBJ1-2; 10 bases match TRBD1. The CDR3 covers 19 residues. The germline CDR1 and CDR2 sequences are SEHNR and FQNEAQ (reference sequence). V was clipped by 2 bases and J by 10 bases; unmatched bases: 22. CDR3 sequence: CASSLRGEAGTGVRWDYTF. CDR3 nucleotide sequence: TGTGCCAGCAGCTTAAGGGGGGAAGCCGGGACAGGGGTGCGCTGGGACTACACCTTC.

The chain links TRBV18 to TRBJ1-2; 10 bases agree with TRBD1. Germline lookup yields CDR1 KGHSH and CDR2 LQKENI. The CDR3 contains 15 residues. V was pared by 6 bases and J by 2 bases, with 6 bases of the junction left unmatched. Here the CDR3 reads CASSPEGQGNYGYTF. Here the CDR3 DNA reads TGTGCCAGCTCGCCCGAGGGACAGGGGAACTATGGCTACACCTTC.

The V and J genes are TRBV10-1 and TRBJ2-1; 7 bases line up with TRBD1. Trimming took 6 bases from V and 5 from J; bases not matched to a gene: 4. This CDR3 contains 13 residues. Germline lookup yields CDR1 WNHNN and CDR2 SYGVQD (reference sequence). CDR3 loop: CASSSGQNNEQFF. CDR3 bases: TGCGCCAGCAGCTCGGGACAGAACAATGAGCAGTTCTTC.

This clone showed up just once. J is TRBJ2-1 and V is TRBV28; TRBD2 agrees at 12 bases. The V segment lost 5 bases and the J segment 6 bases; nucleotides outside the gene matches: 5. The germline V gene has CDR1 MDHEN and CDR2 SYDVKM. The CDR3 contains 15 residues. The CDR3 region has the DNA TGTGCCAGCAGTCCACCTAGCGGGGGGGCCAATGAGCAGTTCTTC. This codes for CASSPPSGGANEQFF.

J is TRBJ2-7 and V is TRBV19; possibly TRBD1 for D (5 bases). V lost 0 bases and J lost 3, with 6 bases in between. From germline, CDR1 is LNHDA and CDR2 SQIVND (reference sequence). The CDR3 sequence is 13 residues long. As DNA, the CDR3 is TGTGCCAGTAGTATAGAAGGGGACTACGAGCAGTACTTC. Residues: CASSIEGDYEQYF.

This chain joins TRBV27 and TRBJ2-7; no clear D gene. This CDR3 is built from 11 residues. Germline V gene data show CDR1 as MNHEY and CDR2 as SMNVEV (reference sequence). Trimming removed 6 bases from V and 3 bases from J, with 6 bases in between. Here the CDR3 reads CASSSFYEQYF. CDR3 nucleotide sequence: TGTGCCAGCAGCTCGTTCTACGAGCAGTACTTC.

The J gene is TRBJ2-1, the V gene TRBV6-5; D possibly corresponds to TRBD2 (6 bases). V lost 6 bases and J 8 bases, leaving 20 bases between the germline ends. CDR3 size: 15 residues. Per germline, CDR1 MNHEY and CDR2 SVGAGI. The DNA for the CDR3 is TGTGCCAGCAGCCGGGACTTCCTATCAGGGCATGAGCAGTTCTTC. This codes for CASSRDFLSGHEQFF.

The chain uses TRBV4-3 and TRBJ2-7, with D perhaps matching TRBD1 (6 bases). This CDR3 has 16 amino acids. Germline-derived CDR1 and CDR2 are LGHNA and YSLEER. V was shortened by 0 bases and J by 2 bases, with 14 bases between the two germline ends. The CDR3 is CASSQEPGGFTYEQYF. DNA of the CDR3: TGCGCCAGCAGCCAAGAACCTGGGGGCTTTACCTACGAGCAGTACTTC.

This clone was picked up one time. The chain carries TRBV29-1 and TRBJ2-5, with D possibly being TRBD2 (6 bases). Trimming removed 7 bases from V and 3 bases from J, with 15 bases in between. The CDR3 length is 13 residues. Looked up from germline, CDR1 is SQVTM and CDR2 is ANQGSEA. DNA of the CDR3: TGCAGCGCCAGGCGGGACTGGGAAGAGACCCAGTACTTC. This gives the protein CSARRDWEETQYF.

The chain links TRBV9 to TRBJ1-2, with a tentative D call TRBD1 (6 bases). CDR1 SGDLS and CDR2 YYNGEE come from the germline V gene. The CDR3 is 15 amino acids. Trimming stripped 2 bases from V and 7 bases from J, with 18 bases between. The CDR3 loop reads CASSVQTGYNAGYTF. In nucleotides, the CDR3 is TGTGCCAGCAGCGTGCAGACAGGTTACAATGCTGGCTACACCTTC.

This chain links TRBV4-3 with TRBJ2-2; 9 positions match TRBD2. V was pared by 0 bases and J by 6 bases, with 11 bases of the junction left unmatched. Germline lookup yields CDR1 LGHNA and CDR2 YSLEER. CDR3 length: 18 amino acids. The chain's CDR3 is CASSQEAGGLRGAGELFF. In DNA form, the CDR3 reads TGCGCCAGCAGCCAAGAAGCGGGGGGCTTGCGAGGGGCCGGGGAGCTGTTTTTT.

CDR3 DNA sequence: TGTGCCAGCAGCTCCCTGAGGACTAGGCACGAGCAGTACTTC. This translates into CASSSLRTRHEQYF. V is TRBV13 and J is TRBJ2-7; 7 positions agree with TRBD2. The length of the CDR3 is 14 residues. J lost 5 bases, V lost 4 bases, and 8 bases had no gene match. CDR1 PRHDT and CDR2 FYEKMQ come from the germline V gene (reference sequence).

The V gene is TRBV7-2, the J gene TRBJ1-2, with a tentative D call TRBD1 (6 bases). Germline lookup yields CDR1 SGHTA and CDR2 FQGNSA. The CDR3 loop spans 14 amino acids. V lost 5 bases to trimming and J lost 2 bases, with 12 bases between them. The CDR3 nucleotides are TGTGCCAGCAGCCAACGCCAGGGGAACTATGGCTACACCTTC. Residues: CASSQRQGNYGYTF.

The chain links TRBV7-9 to TRBJ1-2, with a possible D match to TRBD1 (6 bases). V lost 6 bases and J lost 8, with 19 bases in between. The CDR3 has 14 amino acids. Germline V gives CDR1 SEHNR, CDR2 FQNEAQ (reference sequence). The CDR3: CASSTLQGQEGYTF. The CDR3 DNA sequence: TGTGCCAGCAGTACCTTACAGGGCCAGGAAGGCTACACCTTC.

This clone was detected only a few times. V is TRBV18 and J is TRBJ1-2, with D possibly matching TRBD1 (5 bases). Germline values: CDR1 KGHSH, CDR2 LQKENI. V was pared by 0 bases and J by 4 bases, with 12 bases between. This CDR3 has 15 amino acids. The CDR3, as DNA: TGTGCCAGCTCACCACCTAGTCGGGGGTCCTATGGCTACACCTTC. This translates into CASSPPSRGSYGYTF.

The CDR3 here is CAIGGQLNEKLFF. CDR3 nucleotide sequence: TGTGCCATCGGGGGACAGCTTAATGAAAAACTGTTTTTT. The chain has TRBV10-3 and TRBJ1-4, with 7 bases matching TRBD1. The germline gives CDR1 ENHRY, CDR2 SYGVKD. The CDR3 has 13 amino acids. V lost 8 bases to trimming and J lost 4 bases; unmatched junction nucleotides: 4.

The V gene is TRBV7-2, the J gene TRBJ1-6, with TRBD1 matching 10 bases. The CDR3 extends over 15 amino acids. Germline CDR1 SGHTA, CDR2 FQGNSA. V shed 4 bases and J 8 bases; nucleotides not matched to a gene: 5. Here the CDR3 reads CASSSETGGYSPLHF. The CDR3 nucleotides read TGTGCCAGCAGCTCGGAGACAGGGGGCTATTCACCCCTCCACTTT.

V is TRBV6-4 and J is TRBJ1-4; D is ambiguous. V was trimmed by 3 bases and J by 11 bases, leaving 16 bases between them. In germline, CDR1 is MRHNA, CDR2 SNTAGT. The CDR3 sequence is 14 residues long. The CDR3 nucleotides read TGTGCCAGCAGTGATAAAAGGACGGGAGGGAAACTGTTTTTT. It codes for CASSDKRTGGKLFF.

The V and J genes are TRBV2 and TRBJ2-7, with a tentative D call TRBD2 (6 bases). The V and J ends lost 7 bases and 0 bases respectively, with 19 bases between them. In germline, CDR1 is SNHLY, CDR2 FYNNEI. This CDR3 is 16 amino acids long. CDR3 protein: CASNIVGGVSSYEQYF. In DNA, the CDR3 is TGTGCCAGCAATATCGTGGGCGGGGTGAGCTCCTACGAGCAGTACTTC.

The chain joins TRBV5-1 to TRBJ2-7; D is possibly TRBD1 (5 bases). Germline CDR1 is SGHRS and CDR2 is YFSETQ. Trimming stripped 8 bases from V and 0 bases from J, with 12 bases between. The CDR3 length is 13 residues. CDR3 in amino acids: CASSDNLSYEQYF. CDR3 nucleotides: TGCGCCAGTTCGGACAACCTCTCCTACGAGCAGTACTTC.

The V call is TRBV19, the J call TRBJ2-2, with D hard to call. The V end lost 3 bases, the J end lost 2 bases, and 16 bases lay between the germline ends. Germline V gives CDR1 LNHDA, CDR2 SQIVND (reference sequence). The CDR3 sequence is 17 residues long. The CDR3: CASSMLLTGPNTGELFF. In DNA form, the CDR3 reads TGTGCCAGTAGTATGCTACTGACTGGCCCCAACACCGGGGAGCTGTTTTTT.